Described below is a single TCR beta chain sequence and its context. Cohort placement rested on clinical history that participants reported themselves. Looked up from germline, CDR1 is LNHDA and CDR2 is SQIVND (reference sequence). This CDR3 region has 15 residues. Trimming left V 3 bases short and J 6 bases short, with 12 bases between. The source of the sample is a study of blood T cell repertoires in COVID-19. Across the study: From T cells, B-cell-depleted T cells, or PBMCs came the material, which was cDNA or gDNA.

In the original workflow: Amplified reference gene primers provided the basis for estimating nucleated cell counts. The repertoire was sequenced with immunoSEQ multiplex PCR; TCRdb's copy has only in-frame clones and lacks some. Clone size and the V and J calls come from that table; the DNA yielded D and trimming. The table lists roughly 150,000 clones, less than 85% of them singletons. This chain links TRBV19 with TRBJ1-6, with no clear D. The sample consisted of PBMCs or T cells enriched from blood (not recorded which). The clonotype comes from a man aged 55 to 70 who had recovered from COVID-19. CDR3 DNA: TGTGCCAGTAGTATGGGTTGGAGTGGTAATTCACCCCTCCACTTT. As protein: CASSMGWSGNSPLHF.